The 21 T cell receptor beta chains presented below share a single source sample, sequenced in a study of response to subunit inactivated influenza vaccine. Via MiXCR, TCRdb re-called the RT-PCR reads, giving one row per CDR3 protein. Of roughly 790,000 distinct CDR3 sequences in the sample, about 20% were seen once. The specimen comprised PBMCs from blood, sampled roughly 5 days after vaccination. The receptors shown here come from a middle-aged man who received an inactivated influenza vaccine.

This clonotype occurred a few times. The chain is built from TRBV21-1 and TRBJ2-7; TRBD1 is the table's D call and was not checked against the DNA. TRBV21-1 is described as a pseudogene. The CDR3 totals 17 residues. The CDR3 DNA reads as TGTGCCAGCAGCGAATCATTAACGGACAGGGGGCGCGGGGAGCAGTACTTC. The encoded protein is CASSESLTDRGRGEQYF.

This clonotype was seen a few times. V usage is TRBV20-1 and J usage is TRBJ2-3, with 8 bases lining up with TRBD2. This CDR3 contains 16 residues. V lost 3 bases and J lost 4; bases outside the gene matches: 12. The germline gives CDR1 DFQATT, CDR2 SNEGSKA (reference sequence). The CDR3 nucleotides read TGCAGTGCTAGCGGAGCGGGAGAGGAGGTGGCAGATACGCAGTATTTT. Translated: CSASGAGEEVADTQYF.

This clonotype has just a few counts. The V call is TRBV6-1, the J call TRBJ2-2; D not certain. CDR1 MNHNS and CDR2 SASEGT come from the germline V gene. V was shortened by 4 bases and J by 3 bases, with 15 bases between the two germline ends. The CDR3 sequence is 16 residues long. The CDR3 coding sequence is TGTGCCAGCAGTGCCGGTAGCCCCATAGACACCGGGGAGCTGTTTTTT. Its protein product is CASSAGSPIDTGELFF.

This clonotype was counted between two and nine times. This chain connects TRBV6-1 to TRBJ1-1; D is unclear. This CDR3 spans 13 amino acids. Trimming cost V 3 bases and J 5 bases, with 10 bases left between them. Germline V gene sequence: CDR1 MNHNS, CDR2 SASEGT. CDR3 nucleotide sequence: TGTGCCAGCAGTGATAAGGGAAGGACTGAAGCTTTCTTT. Translation: CASSDKGRTEAFF.

The chain uses TRBV4-1 and TRBJ1-5, with D unclear. The V gene lost 2 bases and the J gene lost 4 bases, with 12 bases spanning the gap. CDR3 size: 15 residues. The germline V gene encodes CDR1 MGHRA and CDR2 YSYEKL. The CDR3 here is CASSQLDGRNQPQHF. The CDR3 nucleotides are TGCGCCAGCAGCCAACTGGACGGAAGAAATCAGCCCCAGCATTTT.

The rearrangement uses TRBV12-3 or TRBV12-4 and TRBJ1-1; D gene uncertain. Trimming took 6 bases from V and 3 from J, leaving 8 bases between them. This CDR3 is 12 amino acids long. The CDR3 DNA is TGTGCCAGCAGGAGCCGGTACACTGAAGCTTTCTTT. Encoded protein: CASRSRYTEAFF.

This clonotype has ten or more counts. V gene TRBV4-3 combines with J gene TRBJ1-2; D not resolved. Deletions cut 0 bases from V and 5 bases from J, with 10 bases between. The length of the CDR3 is 14 residues. Germline values: CDR1 LGHNA, CDR2 YSLEER. The CDR3 DNA is TGCGCCAGCAGCCAAGATACCGGGAGTTATGGCTACACCTTC. Amino acids: CASSQDTGSYGYTF.

In its sample, this clonotype was seen many times. The chain links TRBV5-1 to TRBJ1-2; 7 bases align to TRBD1. The CDR3 totals 18 residues. With V trimmed by 3 bases and J by 0 bases, 14 bases remained unmatched. Germline assignment: CDR1 SGHRS and CDR2 YFSETQ. DNA for the CDR3: TGCGCCAGCAGCTCTTTCTCTGACAGGGAGAAAGCTAACTATGGCTACACCTTC. Protein product: CASSSFSDREKANYGYTF.

At least ten counts were recorded for this clonotype. The J gene is TRBJ2-1, the V gene TRBV15; D is undetermined. V was shortened by 4 bases and J by 6 bases, with 10 bases between the two germline ends. This CDR3 has 13 residues. CDR1 and CDR2 from the germline V gene are LNHNV and YYDKDF (reference sequence). The CDR3 nucleotides read TGTGCCACCAGCACCTGGTCCCTCAATGAGCAGTTCTTC. This sequence encodes CATSTWSLNEQFF. The whole variable domain, remainder taken from reference TRBV15 and TRBJ2-1, is DAMVIQNPRYQVTQFGKPVTLSCSQTLNHNVMYWYQQKSSQAPKLLFHYYDKDFNNEADTPDNFQSRRPNTSFCFLDIRSPGLGDTAMYLCATSTWSLNEQFFGPGTRLTVL.

The V call is TRBV12-3 or TRBV12-4, the J call TRBJ2-2, with a weak D call TRBD2 (7 bases). V gave up 7 bases and J gave up 4 bases, with 19 bases separating them. The CDR3 is made up of 16 amino acids. This CDR3 reads CASKVGGGGFTGELFF. The CDR3 region has the DNA TGTGCCAGCAAAGTGGGTGGCGGGGGCTTCACCGGGGAGCTGTTTTTT.

This clonotype has only a few counts. The rearrangement uses TRBV29-1 and TRBJ2-7, with 8 positions matching TRBD1. CDR1 and CDR2 (germline): SQVTM, ANQGSEA. The length of the CDR3 is 15 residues. V was pared by 0 bases and J by 3 bases, with 7 bases of the junction left unmatched. The CDR3 is CSVEDQVTGDYEQYF. In DNA, the CDR3 is TGCAGCGTTGAAGATCAGGTGACAGGGGACTACGAGCAGTACTTC.

The sample holds a few counts of this clonotype. The chain carries TRBV12-3 or TRBV12-4 and TRBJ2-3; D is possibly TRBD2 (5 bases). CDR3 length: 14 residues. Trimming removed 7 bases at V and 5 bases at J, with 16 bases between. The CDR3 DNA is TGTGCCAGCAACGAAGGAGGCACAATAGATACGCAGTATTTT. The encoded protein is CASNEGGTIDTQYF.

The J gene is TRBJ2-3, the V gene TRBV29-1; D may correspond to TRBD1 or TRBD2 (6 bases each). The CDR3 covers 15 residues. Trimming removed 6 bases from V and 8 bases from J, with 24 bases in between. Germline V gene sequence: CDR1 SQVTM, CDR2 ANQGSEA. The CDR3 loop reads CSVGRQDPRGTTQYF. CDR3 DNA: TGCAGCGTAGGCAGACAGGACCCTCGCGGGACTACGCAGTATTTT.

V and J are TRBV7-2 and TRBJ2-4; no firm D call. Germline CDR1 reads SGHTA; CDR2 reads FQGNSA. Trimming removed 0 bases from V and 9 bases from J, with 15 bases in between. CDR3 size: 15 residues. In DNA, the CDR3 is TGTGCCAGCAGCTTAGCCCAGACGGGTTCAGTCATTCAGTACTTC. It translates to CASSLAQTGSVIQYF.

V usage is TRBV20-1 and J usage is TRBJ2-6; 7 bases line up with TRBD2. From germline, CDR1 is DFQATT and CDR2 SNEGSKA (reference sequence). The V gene end was trimmed by 0 bases and the J gene end by 0 bases; junction bases not matched to a gene: 5. The length of the CDR3 is 17 residues. CDR3 in amino acids: CSAREGGRFSGANVLTF. CDR3 bases: TGCAGTGCTAGAGAGGGCGGGAGATTCTCTGGGGCCAACGTCCTGACTTTC.

This clonotype turned up a few times. This chain uses TRBV7-9 with TRBJ2-7, with D uncertain. The CDR3 contains 13 residues. With 2 bases removed from V and 5 bases from J, the gap between germline ends came to 10 bases. Looked up from germline, CDR1 is SEHNR and CDR2 is FQNEAQ (reference sequence). The CDR3 sequence is CASSLWWLHEQYF. The CDR3 DNA sequence: TGTGCCAGCAGCTTATGGTGGCTTCACGAGCAGTACTTC.

The genes are TRBV6-5 and TRBJ1-6; 7 bases agree with TRBD1. Germline assignment: CDR1 MNHEY and CDR2 SVGAGI. J gave up 8 bases and V 3 bases, and 4 bases lay outside the gene matches. The CDR3 has 14 residues. The CDR3 protein is CASSYKTGYSPLHF. In DNA form, the CDR3 reads TGTGCCAGCAGTTATAAGACAGGGTATTCACCCCTCCACTTT.

Only a few counts were recorded for this clonotype. V and J are TRBV7-2 and TRBJ1-5; no clear D gene. There are 15 residues in the CDR3. V was clipped by 1 base and J by 2 bases, with 9 bases between them. CDR1 is SGHTA, CDR2 FQGNSA, per germline. CDR3: CASSLVGFGNQPQHF. CDR3 nucleotides: TGTGCCAGCAGCTTAGTAGGGTTCGGCAATCAGCCCCAGCATTTT.

The chain employs TRBV12-3 or TRBV12-4 and TRBJ2-6, with D possibly TRBD2 on 5 matching bases. V lost 3 bases and J lost 3, with 12 bases in between. The CDR3 contains 16 residues. The CDR3 loop is CASSFDGILGANVLTF. The DNA for the CDR3 is TGTGCCAGCAGTTTTGACGGGATTCTTGGGGCCAACGTCCTGACTTTC.

CDR3 loop: CSVAADQSYEQYF. For the CDR3, the DNA is TGCAGCGTTGCCGCGGATCAATCCTACGAGCAGTACTTC. The chain links TRBV29-1 to TRBJ2-7; D not resolved. V lost 4 bases and J 1 base, leaving 11 bases between the germline ends. CDR3 length equals 13 residues. Per germline, CDR1 SQVTM and CDR2 ANQGSEA.

The chain joins TRBV20-1 to TRBJ2-1; TRBD2 agrees at 7 bases. The V gene end was trimmed by 5 bases and the J gene end by 5 bases; junction bases not matched to a gene: 9. This CDR3 contains 14 residues. Germline V gene lookup returns CDR1 DFQATT and CDR2 SNEGSKA (reference sequence). CDR3: CSAERWLADNEQFF. The CDR3 DNA reads as TGCAGTGCTGAGAGATGGCTAGCGGACAATGAGCAGTTCTTC.